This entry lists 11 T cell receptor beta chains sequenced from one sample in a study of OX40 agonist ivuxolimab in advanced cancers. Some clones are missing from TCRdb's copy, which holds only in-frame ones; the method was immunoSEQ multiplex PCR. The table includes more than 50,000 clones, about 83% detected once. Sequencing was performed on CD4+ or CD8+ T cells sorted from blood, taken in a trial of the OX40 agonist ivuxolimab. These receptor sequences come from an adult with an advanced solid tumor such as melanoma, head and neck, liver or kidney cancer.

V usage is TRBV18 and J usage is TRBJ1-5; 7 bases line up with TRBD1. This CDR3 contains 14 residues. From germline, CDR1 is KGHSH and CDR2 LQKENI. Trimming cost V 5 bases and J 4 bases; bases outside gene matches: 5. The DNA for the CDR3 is TGTGCCAGCTCAGCAGGGGGGCCAAATCAGCCCCAGCATTTT. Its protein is CASSAGGPNQPQHF.

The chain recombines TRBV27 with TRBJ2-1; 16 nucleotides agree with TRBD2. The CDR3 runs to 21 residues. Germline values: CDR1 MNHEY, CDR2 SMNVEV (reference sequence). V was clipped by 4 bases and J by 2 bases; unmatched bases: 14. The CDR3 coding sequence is TGTGCCAGCAGTTCCCCGGGACTAGCGGGGGGGTCCCAGTGGCCCTACAATGAGCAGTTCTTC. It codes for CASSSPGLAGGSQWPYNEQFF.

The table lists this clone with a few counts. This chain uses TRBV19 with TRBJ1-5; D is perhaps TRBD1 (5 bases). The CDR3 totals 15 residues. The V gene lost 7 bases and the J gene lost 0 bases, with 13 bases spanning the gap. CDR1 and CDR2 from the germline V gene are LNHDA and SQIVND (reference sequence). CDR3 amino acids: CASNEWGHSNQPQHF. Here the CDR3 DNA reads TGTGCCAGTAACGAGTGGGGCCATAGCAATCAGCCCCAGCATTTT.

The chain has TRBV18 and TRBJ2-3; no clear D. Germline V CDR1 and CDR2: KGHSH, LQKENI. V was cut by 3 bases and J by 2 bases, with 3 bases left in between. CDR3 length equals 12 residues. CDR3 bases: TGTGCCAGCTCACCGTACACAGATACGCAGTATTTT. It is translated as CASSPYTDTQYF.

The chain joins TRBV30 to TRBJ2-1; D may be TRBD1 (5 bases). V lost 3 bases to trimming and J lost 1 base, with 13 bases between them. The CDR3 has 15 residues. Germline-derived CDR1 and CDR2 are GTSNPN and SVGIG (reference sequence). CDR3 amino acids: CAWSPGHGSYNEQFF. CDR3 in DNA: TGTGCCTGGAGCCCCGGACATGGGTCCTACAATGAGCAGTTCTTC.

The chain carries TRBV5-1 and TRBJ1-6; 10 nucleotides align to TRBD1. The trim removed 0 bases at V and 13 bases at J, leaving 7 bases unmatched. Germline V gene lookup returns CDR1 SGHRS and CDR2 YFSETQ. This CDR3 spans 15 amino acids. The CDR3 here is CASSLGGTGARPLHF. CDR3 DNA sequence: TGCGCCAGCAGCTTGGGGGGGACAGGGGCCAGGCCCCTCCACTTT.

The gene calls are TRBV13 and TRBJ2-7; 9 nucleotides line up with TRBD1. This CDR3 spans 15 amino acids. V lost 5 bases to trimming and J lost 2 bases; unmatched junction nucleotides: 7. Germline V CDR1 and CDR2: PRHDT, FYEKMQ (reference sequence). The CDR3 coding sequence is TGTGCCAGCAGCCGAAAGGGACAGGGCCCCTACGAGCAGTACTTC. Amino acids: CASSRKGQGPYEQYF.

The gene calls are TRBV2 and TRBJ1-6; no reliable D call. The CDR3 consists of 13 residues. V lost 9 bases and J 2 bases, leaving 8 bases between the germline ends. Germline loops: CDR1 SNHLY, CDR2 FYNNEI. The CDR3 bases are TGTGCCAGTAGGGAAACCTATAATTCACCCCTCCACTTT. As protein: CASRETYNSPLHF.

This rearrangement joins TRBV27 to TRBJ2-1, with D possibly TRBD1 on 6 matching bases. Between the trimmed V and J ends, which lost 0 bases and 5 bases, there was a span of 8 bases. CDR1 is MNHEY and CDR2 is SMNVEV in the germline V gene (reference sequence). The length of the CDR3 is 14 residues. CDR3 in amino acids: CASSLSGQNNEQFF. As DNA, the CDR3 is TGTGCCAGCAGTTTATCCGGACAGAACAATGAGCAGTTCTTC.

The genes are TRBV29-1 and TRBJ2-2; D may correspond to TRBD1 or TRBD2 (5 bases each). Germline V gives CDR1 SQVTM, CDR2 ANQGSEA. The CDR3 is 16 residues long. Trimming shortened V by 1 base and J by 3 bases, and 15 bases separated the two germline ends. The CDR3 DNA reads TGCAGCGTTGAAGTTAGAGTGGGGACGGACACCGGGGAGCTGTTTTTT. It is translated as CSVEVRVGTDTGELFF.

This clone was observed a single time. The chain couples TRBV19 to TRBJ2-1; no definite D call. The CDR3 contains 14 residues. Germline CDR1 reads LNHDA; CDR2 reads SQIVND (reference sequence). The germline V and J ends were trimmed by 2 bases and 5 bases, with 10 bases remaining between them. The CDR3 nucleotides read TGTGCCAGTAGTATAATACTCGGAAACAATGAGCAGTTCTTC. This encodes CASSIILGNNEQFF. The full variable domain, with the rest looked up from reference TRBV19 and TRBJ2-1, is DGGITQSPKYLFRKEGQNVTLSCEQNLNHDAMYWYRQDPGQGLRLIYYSQIVNDFQKGDIAEGYSVSREKKESFPLTVTSAQKNPTAFYLCASSIILGNNEQFFGPGTRLTVL.